This T cell receptor (beta chain) was observed in a study of PD-L1 blockade in urothelial cancer. Overall study context: A median about 150,000 T cells were found in blood samples.

Measured with immunoSEQ multiplex PCR; TCRdb has only the in-frame clones, and not every one. The sample lists roughly 32,000 clones, around 89% occurring once. Stated time point: peripheral blood 6 weeks after treatment start. Note on this clone: Antigen specificity is unknown.

Trimming took 3 bases from V and 4 from J; bases not matched to a gene: 10. Germline V gene data show CDR1 as SGHRS and CDR2 as YFSETQ. This CDR3 comprises 17 residues. Study outcomes and limitations: Pretreatment TCR clonality in blood, when below the median, was predictive of better survival. Tumor-associated clones in blood expanded more at 3 weeks in durable-benefit patients.

The chain links TRBV5-1 to TRBJ2-2; 9 bases are shared with TRBD1. The clonotype originates from a man older than 75 with urothelial cancer. Sequenced material: PBMCs, taken around atezolizumab (anti-PD-L1) treatment. CDR3 in amino acids: CASSSSATGGPTGELFF. The DNA of the CDR3 is TGCGCCAGCAGCTCCTCCGCGACAGGGGGGCCCACCGGGGAGCTGTTTTTT.